A selection of T cell receptor beta chains follows, all from one sample in a study of T cell changes during pregnancy in multiple sclerosis. Profiled with immunoSEQ multiplex PCR; TCRdb holds only in-frame clones, not every one. The sample has about 92,000 clones; 94% are singletons. The material was peripheral blood, obtained in the third trimester of pregnancy. The source of these receptors is a female donor with multiple sclerosis, enrolled in a pregnancy study. The CDR3 runs from the conserved cysteine through the conserved F or W.

v_call	cdr3_aa
TRBV11-2	CASSLDLKATQYF
TRBV25-1	CASRRTGLGGNTIYF
TRBV5-5	CASSLTVRGRPQHF
TRBV27	CASTERGGYEQYF
TRBV5-6	CALFGDRPYEQYF
TRBV5-1	CASSLEWGQGGYTF
TRBV29-1	CSARTGYLEYF
TRBV29-1	CSVKIAGPNTGELFF
TRBV27	CASSRAGDKQYF
TRBV5-1	CASSRTGDTGELFF
TRBV30	CAWSEAGNEQAFF
TRBV28	CASRPGTGWDQPQHF
TRBV9	CASSVSGQAGETQYF
TRBV6-5	CASSYSSGVGGEQYF
TRBV5-1	CASSQWDSLAKNIQYF
TRBV28	CASSLLRTGSRPQHF
TRBV6-5	CASSSPTGAGGYTF
TRBV25-1	CASRQSGTGELFF
TRBV7-3	CASSFRLAGADTQYF
TRBV28	CASNQGPTRPQHF
TRBV6-1	CASTVSGGGNYGYTF
TRBV11-2	CASSLIVWTEAFF
TRBV5-1	CASRLRQGNTEAFF
TRBV18	CASSPKANTEAFF
TRBV5-1	CASSPRASGTYTGELFF
TRBV5-1	CASSLGGWGETQYF
TRBV7-9	CASKEVGTKNIQYF
TRBV7-8	CASSQGSYNEQFF
TRBV5-4	CASSLTGVTGTNTGELFF
TRBV19	CASRDRNTQYF
TRBV7-9	CASSLAGQNQPQHF
TRBV19	CASSSPLSGVAGSYEQYF
TRBV7-9	CASSPTAIRADTQYF
TRBV4-3	CASSQVGGLASKLFF
TRBV9	CASSPQGVAYEQYF
TRBV29-1	CSVEGRGPDGYTF
TRBV28	CASRRQPGGYGYTF
TRBV5-1	CASSPGQYNEQFF
TRBV9	CASRTLAEAGELFF
TRBV25-1	CASRDGTADETQYF
TRBV7-2	CASSAGRGSPQHF
TRBV5-4	CASSFGTRTQETQYF
TRBV9	CASSVANRGRTYEQYF
TRBV25-1	CASSEPGYTEAFF
TRBV28	CASSLGLAGGLSYQETQYF
TRBV28	CASSQGGPQETQYF
TRBV7-2	CASSLVGVRETQYF
TRBV5-1	CASSFGLFSSYNEQFF
TRBV5-1	CASSSDGTGGSRGSGELFF
TRBV30	CALRAGVTEAFF
TRBV27	CASSTDKPRTSGTGGNQPQHF